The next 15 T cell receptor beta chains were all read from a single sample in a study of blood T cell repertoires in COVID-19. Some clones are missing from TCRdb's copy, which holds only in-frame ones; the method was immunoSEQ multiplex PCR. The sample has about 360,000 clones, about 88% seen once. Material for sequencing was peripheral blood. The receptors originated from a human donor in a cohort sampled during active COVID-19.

CDR3 in amino acids: CASSTPGTGGYNEQFF. The CDR3 DNA reads TGTGCCAGTAGTACACCCGGGACAGGGGGCTACAATGAGCAGTTCTTC. The V and J genes are TRBV19 and TRBJ2-1, with 11 bases matching TRBD1. Losses at the gene ends were 4 bases for V and 3 bases for J; bases not matched to a gene: 5. There are 16 residues in the CDR3. Per the germline V gene, CDR1 is LNHDA and CDR2 is SQIVND (reference sequence).

The CDR3 coding sequence is TGTGCCAGCAGCGTATCGGAGAGGCGCACAGATACGCAGTATTTT. It is translated as CASSVSERRTDTQYF. The chain joins TRBV9 to TRBJ2-3, with D uncertain. The V gene lost 1 base and the J gene lost 1 base, with 10 bases spanning the gap. CDR1 and CDR2 (germline): SGDLS, YYNGEE. This CDR3 has 15 amino acids.

For the CDR3, the DNA is TGTGCCAGCAGTATACGGGACTCCGCCTACGAGCAGTACTTC. It specifies CASSIRDSAYEQYF. The chain links TRBV2 to TRBJ2-7; tentative D call: TRBD2 (6 bases). Between the trimmed V and J ends, which lost 5 bases and 2 bases, there was a span of 13 bases. CDR1 SNHLY and CDR2 FYNNEI come from the germline V gene. This CDR3 spans 14 amino acids.

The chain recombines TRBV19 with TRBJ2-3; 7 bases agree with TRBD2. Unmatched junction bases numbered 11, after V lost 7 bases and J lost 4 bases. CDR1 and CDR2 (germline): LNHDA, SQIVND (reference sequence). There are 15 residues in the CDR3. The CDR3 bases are TGTGCCAGTACCCTCAGAGGTCGGGGGGCAGATACGCAGTATTTT. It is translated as CASTLRGRGADTQYF. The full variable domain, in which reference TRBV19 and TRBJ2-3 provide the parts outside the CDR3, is DGGITQSPKYLFRKEGQNVTLSCEQNLNHDAMYWYRQDPGQGLRLIYYSQIVNDFQKGDIAEGYSVSREKKESFPLTVTSAQKNPTAFYLCASTLRGRGADTQYFGPGTRLTVL.

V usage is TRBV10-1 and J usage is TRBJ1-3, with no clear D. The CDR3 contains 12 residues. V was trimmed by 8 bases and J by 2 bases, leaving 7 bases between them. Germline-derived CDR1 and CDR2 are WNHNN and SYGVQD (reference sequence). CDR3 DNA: TGCGCCAGCGGCAATCCTGGAAACACCATATATTTT. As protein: CASGNPGNTIYF.

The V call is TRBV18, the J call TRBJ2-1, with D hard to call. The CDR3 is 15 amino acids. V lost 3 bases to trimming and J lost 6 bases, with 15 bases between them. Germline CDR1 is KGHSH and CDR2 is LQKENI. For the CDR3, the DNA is TGTGCCAGCTCACCCGACGGCCGACTTCTCAATGAGCAGTTCTTC. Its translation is CASSPDGRLLNEQFF.

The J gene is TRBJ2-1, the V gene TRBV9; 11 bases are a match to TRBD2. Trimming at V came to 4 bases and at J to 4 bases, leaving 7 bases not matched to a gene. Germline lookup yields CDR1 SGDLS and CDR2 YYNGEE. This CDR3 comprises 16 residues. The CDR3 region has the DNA TGTGCCAGCAGCCCCCGGGGACTAGCGGCATACAATGAGCAGTTCTTC. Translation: CASSPRGLAAYNEQFF. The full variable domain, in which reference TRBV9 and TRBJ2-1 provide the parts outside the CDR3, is DSGVTQTPKHLITATGQRVTLRCSPRSGDLSVYWYQQSLDQGLQFLIQYYNGEERAKGNILERFSAQQFPDLHSELNLSSLELGDSALYFCASSPRGLAAYNEQFFGPGTRLTVL.

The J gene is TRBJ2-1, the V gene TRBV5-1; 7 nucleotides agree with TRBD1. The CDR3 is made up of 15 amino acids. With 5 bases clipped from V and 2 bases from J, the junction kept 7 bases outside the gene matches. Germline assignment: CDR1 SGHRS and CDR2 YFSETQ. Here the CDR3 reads CASRTGATAYNEQFF. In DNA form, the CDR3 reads TGCGCCAGCAGAACAGGGGCGACAGCCTACAATGAGCAGTTCTTC.

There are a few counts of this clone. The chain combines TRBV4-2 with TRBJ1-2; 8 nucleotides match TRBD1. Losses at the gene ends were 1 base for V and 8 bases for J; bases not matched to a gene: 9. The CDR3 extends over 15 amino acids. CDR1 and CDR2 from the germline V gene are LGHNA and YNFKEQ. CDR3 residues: CASSQGGQGAWGYTF. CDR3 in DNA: TGTGCCAGCAGCCAAGGCGGACAGGGTGCTTGGGGCTACACCTTC.

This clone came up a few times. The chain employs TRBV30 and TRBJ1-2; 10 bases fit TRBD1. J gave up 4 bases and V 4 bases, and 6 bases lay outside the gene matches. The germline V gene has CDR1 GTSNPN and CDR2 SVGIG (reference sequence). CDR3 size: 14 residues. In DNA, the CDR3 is TGTGCCTGGAAGCGGGACAGGGGAGGCTATGGCTACACCTTC. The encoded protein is CAWKRDRGGYGYTF.

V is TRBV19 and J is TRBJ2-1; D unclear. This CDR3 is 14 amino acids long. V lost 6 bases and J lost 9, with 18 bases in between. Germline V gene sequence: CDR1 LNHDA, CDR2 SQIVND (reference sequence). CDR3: CASSHVETLGEQFF. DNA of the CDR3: TGTGCCAGTAGCCACGTGGAGACCTTGGGTGAGCAGTTCTTC. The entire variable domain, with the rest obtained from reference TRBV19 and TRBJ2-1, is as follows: DGGITQSPKYLFRKEGQNVTLSCEQNLNHDAMYWYRQDPGQGLRLIYYSQIVNDFQKGDIAEGYSVSREKKESFPLTVTSAQKNPTAFYLCASSHVETLGEQFFGPGTRLTVL.

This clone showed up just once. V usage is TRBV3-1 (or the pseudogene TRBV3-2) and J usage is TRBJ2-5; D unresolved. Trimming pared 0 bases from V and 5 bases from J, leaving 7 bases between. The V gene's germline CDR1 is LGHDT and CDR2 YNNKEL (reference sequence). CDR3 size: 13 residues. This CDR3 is CASSQDRSETQYF. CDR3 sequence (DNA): TGTGCCAGCAGCCAAGATCGGTCGGAGACCCAGTACTTC.

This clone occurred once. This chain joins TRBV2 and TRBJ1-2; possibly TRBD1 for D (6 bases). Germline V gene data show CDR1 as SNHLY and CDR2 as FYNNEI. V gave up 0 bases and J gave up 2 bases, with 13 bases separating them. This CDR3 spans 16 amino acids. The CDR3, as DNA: TGTGCCAGCAGTGAAGCGAGACAGGCACCAAACTATGGCTACACCTTC. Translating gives CASSEARQAPNYGYTF.

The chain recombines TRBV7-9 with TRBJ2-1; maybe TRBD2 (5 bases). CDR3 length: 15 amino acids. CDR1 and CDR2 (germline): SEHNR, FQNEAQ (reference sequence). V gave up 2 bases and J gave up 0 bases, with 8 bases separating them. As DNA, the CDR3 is TGTGCCAGCAGCTTATTTGCGGGCTCCTACAATGAGCAGTTCTTC. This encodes CASSLFAGSYNEQFF.

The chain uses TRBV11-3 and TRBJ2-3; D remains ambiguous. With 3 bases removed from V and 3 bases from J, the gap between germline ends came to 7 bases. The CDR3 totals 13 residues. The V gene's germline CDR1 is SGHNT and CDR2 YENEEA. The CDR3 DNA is TGTGCCAGCAGCTTGGCACTAACAGATACGCAGTATTTT. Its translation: CASSLALTDTQYF.